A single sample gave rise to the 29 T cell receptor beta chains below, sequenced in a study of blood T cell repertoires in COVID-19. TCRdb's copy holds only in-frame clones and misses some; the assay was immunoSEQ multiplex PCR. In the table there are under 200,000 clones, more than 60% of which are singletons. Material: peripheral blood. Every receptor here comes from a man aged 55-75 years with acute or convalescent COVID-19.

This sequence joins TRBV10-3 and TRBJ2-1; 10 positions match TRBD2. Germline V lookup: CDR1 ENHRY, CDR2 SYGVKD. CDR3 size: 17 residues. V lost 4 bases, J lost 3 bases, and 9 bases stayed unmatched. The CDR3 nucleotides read TGTGCCATCAGTGTATTGCCTAGCGGGGGCCTCTACAATGAGCAGTTCTTC. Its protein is CAISVLPSGGLYNEQFF.

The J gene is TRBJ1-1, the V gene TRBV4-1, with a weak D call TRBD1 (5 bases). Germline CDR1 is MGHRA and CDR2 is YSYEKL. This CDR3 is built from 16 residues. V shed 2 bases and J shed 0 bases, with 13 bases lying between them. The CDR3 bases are TGCGCCAGCAGCCAAACAGGCGACGGCATGAACACTGAAGCTTTCTTT. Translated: CASSQTGDGMNTEAFF.

The CDR3 here is CASSEGRETQYF. The CDR3 DNA follows: TGTGCCAGTAGTGAGGGTCGAGAGACCCAGTACTTC. The chain uses TRBV19 and TRBJ2-5; TRBD2 is a possible D gene (5 bases). This CDR3 region has 12 residues. V gave up 5 bases and J gave up 4 bases, with 8 bases separating them. The germline V gene has CDR1 LNHDA and CDR2 SQIVND (reference sequence).

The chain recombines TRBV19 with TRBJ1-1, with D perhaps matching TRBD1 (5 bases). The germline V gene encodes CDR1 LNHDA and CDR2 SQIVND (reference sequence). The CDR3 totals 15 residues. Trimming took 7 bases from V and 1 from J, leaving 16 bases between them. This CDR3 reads CASKDRGTGNTEAFF. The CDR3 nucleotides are TGTGCCAGTAAGGACCGAGGGACTGGGAACACTGAAGCTTTCTTT. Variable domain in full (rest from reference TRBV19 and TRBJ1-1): DGGITQSPKYLFRKEGQNVTLSCEQNLNHDAMYWYRQDPGQGLRLIYYSQIVNDFQKGDIAEGYSVSREKKESFPLTVTSAQKNPTAFYLCASKDRGTGNTEAFFGQGTRLTVV.

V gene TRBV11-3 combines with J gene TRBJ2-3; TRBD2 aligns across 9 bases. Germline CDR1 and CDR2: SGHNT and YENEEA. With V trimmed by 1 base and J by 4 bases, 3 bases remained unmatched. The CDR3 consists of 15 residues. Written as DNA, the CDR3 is TGTGCCAGCAGCTTAGGCGGGGGGGCATCAGATACGCAGTATTTT. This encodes CASSLGGGASDTQYF.

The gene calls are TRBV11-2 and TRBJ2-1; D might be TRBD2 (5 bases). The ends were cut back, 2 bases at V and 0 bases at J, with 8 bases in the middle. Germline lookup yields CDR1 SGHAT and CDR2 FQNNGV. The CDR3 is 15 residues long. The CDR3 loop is CASSLTADSYNEQFF. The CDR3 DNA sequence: TGTGCCAGCAGCTTAACAGCGGACTCCTACAATGAGCAGTTCTTC.

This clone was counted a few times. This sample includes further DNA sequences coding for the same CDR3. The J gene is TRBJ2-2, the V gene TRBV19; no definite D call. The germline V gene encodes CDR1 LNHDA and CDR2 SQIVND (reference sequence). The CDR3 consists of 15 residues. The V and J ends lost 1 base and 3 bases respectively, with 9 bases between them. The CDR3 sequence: CASSIGRLDTGELFF. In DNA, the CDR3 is TGTGCCAGTAGTATAGGCAGGTTGGACACCGGGGAGCTGTTTTTT.

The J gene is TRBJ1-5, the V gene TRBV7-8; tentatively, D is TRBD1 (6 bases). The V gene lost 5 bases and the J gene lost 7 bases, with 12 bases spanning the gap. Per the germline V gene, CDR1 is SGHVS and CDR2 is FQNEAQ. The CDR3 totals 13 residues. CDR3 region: CASSITGRQPQHF. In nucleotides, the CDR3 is TGTGCCAGCAGCATTACAGGGAGACAGCCCCAGCATTTT.

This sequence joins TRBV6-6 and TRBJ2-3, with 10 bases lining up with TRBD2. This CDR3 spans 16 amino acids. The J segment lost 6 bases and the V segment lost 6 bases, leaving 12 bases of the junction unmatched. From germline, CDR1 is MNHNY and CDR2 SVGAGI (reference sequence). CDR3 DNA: TGTGCCAGCAGACTAGAGCGGGGGGGCGGTTCGGATACGCAGTATTTT. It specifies CASRLERGGGSDTQYF.

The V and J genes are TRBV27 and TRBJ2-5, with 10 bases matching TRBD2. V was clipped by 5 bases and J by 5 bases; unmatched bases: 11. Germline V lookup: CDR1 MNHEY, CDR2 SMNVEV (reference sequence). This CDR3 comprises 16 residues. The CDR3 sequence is CASSPDPSGGAETQYF. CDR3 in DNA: TGTGCCAGCAGTCCTGACCCCAGCGGGGGGGCTGAGACCCAGTACTTC.

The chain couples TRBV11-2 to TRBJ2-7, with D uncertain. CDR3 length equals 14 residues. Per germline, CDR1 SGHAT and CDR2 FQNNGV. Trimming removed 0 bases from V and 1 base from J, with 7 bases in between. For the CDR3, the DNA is TGTGCCAGCAGCTTAGAGGCAGGATCCTACGAGCAGTACTTC. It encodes CASSLEAGSYEQYF.

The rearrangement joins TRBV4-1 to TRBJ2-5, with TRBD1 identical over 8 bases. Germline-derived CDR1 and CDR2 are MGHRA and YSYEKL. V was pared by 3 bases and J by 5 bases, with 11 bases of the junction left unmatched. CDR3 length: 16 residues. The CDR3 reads CASSQPGQGGMETQYF. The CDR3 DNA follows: TGCGCCAGCAGCCAGCCCGGACAGGGTGGGATGGAGACCCAGTACTTC.

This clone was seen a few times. CDR3 nucleotide sequence: TGTGCCAGCGGAACGGACAGGACGAACACTGAAGCTTTCTTT. As protein: CASGTDRTNTEAFF. The V gene is TRBV7-8, the J gene TRBJ1-1; 7 bases align to TRBD1. This CDR3 comprises 14 residues. J gave up 1 base and V 8 bases, and 7 bases lay outside the gene matches. The germline gives CDR1 SGHVS, CDR2 FQNEAQ.

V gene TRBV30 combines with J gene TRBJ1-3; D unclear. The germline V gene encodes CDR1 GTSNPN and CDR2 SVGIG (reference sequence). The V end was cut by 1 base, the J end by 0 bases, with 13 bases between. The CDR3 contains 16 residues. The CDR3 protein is CAWSGGDTISGNTIYF. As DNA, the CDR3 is TGTGCCTGGAGTGGGGGAGACACGATCTCTGGAAACACCATATATTTT.

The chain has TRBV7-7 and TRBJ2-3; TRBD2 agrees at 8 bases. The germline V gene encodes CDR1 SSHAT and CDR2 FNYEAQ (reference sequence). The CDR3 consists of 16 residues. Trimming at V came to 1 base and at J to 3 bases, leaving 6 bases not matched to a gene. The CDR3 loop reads CASSLGGGGRTDTQYF. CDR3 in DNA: TGTGCCAGCAGCTTAGGCGGCGGGGGGCGTACAGATACGCAGTATTTT.

CDR3 in DNA: TGTGCCAGCAGCATCGGGACAGGGGGCGGGGGCTATGGCTACACCTTC. The encoded protein is CASSIGTGGGGYGYTF. The rearrangement uses TRBV5-4 and TRBJ1-2; TRBD1 matches at 12 bases. The junction had 8 bases not matched to a gene; V was cut back by 4 bases and J by 4 bases. Germline CDR1 is SGHNT and CDR2 is YYREEE (reference sequence). The CDR3 totals 16 residues.

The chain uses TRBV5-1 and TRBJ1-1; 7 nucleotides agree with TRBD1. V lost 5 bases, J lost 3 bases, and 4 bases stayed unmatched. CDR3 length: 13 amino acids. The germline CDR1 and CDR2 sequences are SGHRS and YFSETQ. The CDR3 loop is CASRQGFDTEAFF. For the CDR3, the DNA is TGCGCCAGCAGACAGGGGTTTGACACTGAAGCTTTCTTT.

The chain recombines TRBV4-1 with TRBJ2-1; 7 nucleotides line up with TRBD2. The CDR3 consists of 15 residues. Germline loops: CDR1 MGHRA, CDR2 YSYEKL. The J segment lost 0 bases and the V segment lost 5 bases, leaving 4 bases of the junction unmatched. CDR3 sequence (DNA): TGCGCCAGCAGCAAAGCGGGAAGCTCCTACAATGAGCAGTTCTTC. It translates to CASSKAGSSYNEQFF.

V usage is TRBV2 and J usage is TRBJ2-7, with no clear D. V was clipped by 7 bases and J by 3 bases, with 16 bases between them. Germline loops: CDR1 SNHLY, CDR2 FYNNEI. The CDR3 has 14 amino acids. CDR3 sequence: CASILRPNSYEQYF. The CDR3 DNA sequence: TGTGCCAGCATACTCCGTCCTAATAGCTACGAGCAGTACTTC.

DNA for the CDR3: TGTGCCAGCAAGAAAGACAGCTTATCCTACGAGCAGTACTTC. It encodes CASKKDSLSYEQYF. The chain has TRBV28 and TRBJ2-7, with D possibly TRBD1 on 5 matching bases. The CDR3 contains 14 residues. V was trimmed by 7 bases and J by 1 base, leaving 14 bases between them. Germline V gives CDR1 MDHEN, CDR2 SYDVKM.

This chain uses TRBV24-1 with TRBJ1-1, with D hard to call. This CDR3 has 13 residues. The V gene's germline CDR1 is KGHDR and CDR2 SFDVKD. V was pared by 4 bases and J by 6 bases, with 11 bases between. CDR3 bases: TGTGCCACCAGTGACCCCCGGTTCTCTGAAGCTTTCTTT. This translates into CATSDPRFSEAFF.

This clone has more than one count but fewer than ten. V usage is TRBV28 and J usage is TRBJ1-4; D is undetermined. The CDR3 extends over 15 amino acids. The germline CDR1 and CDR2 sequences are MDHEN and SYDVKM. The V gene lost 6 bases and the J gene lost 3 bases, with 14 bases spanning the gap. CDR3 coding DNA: TGTGCCAGCAGACCCGAGGTGTTGGCTAATGAAAAACTGTTTTTT. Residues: CASRPEVLANEKLFF.

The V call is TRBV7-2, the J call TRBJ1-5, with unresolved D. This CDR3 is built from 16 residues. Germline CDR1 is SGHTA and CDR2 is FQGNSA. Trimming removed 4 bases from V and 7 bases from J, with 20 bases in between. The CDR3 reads CASSSPLGVLGQPQHF. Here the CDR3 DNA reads TGTGCCAGCAGCTCCCCTCTCGGGGTGCTAGGGCAGCCCCAGCATTTT.

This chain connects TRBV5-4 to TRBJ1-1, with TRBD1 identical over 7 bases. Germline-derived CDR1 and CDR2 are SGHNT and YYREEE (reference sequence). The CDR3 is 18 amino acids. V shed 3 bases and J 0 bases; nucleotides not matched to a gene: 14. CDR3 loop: CASSSAGGQWRVNTEAFF. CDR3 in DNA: TGTGCCAGCAGCTCGGCGGGGGGACAGTGGAGGGTGAACACTGAAGCTTTCTTT.

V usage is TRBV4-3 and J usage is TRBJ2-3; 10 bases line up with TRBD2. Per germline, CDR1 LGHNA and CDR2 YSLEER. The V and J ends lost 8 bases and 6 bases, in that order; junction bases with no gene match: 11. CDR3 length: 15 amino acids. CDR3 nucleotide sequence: TGCGCCAGCTCCGGCCAGCGGGGGGGCGGCGATACGCAGTATTTT. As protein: CASSGQRGGGDTQYF.

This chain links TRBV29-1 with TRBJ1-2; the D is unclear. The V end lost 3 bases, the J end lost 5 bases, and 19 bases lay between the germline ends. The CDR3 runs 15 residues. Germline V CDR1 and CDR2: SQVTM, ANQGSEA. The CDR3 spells CSVEGERSAFYGYTF. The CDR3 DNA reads TGCAGCGTTGAGGGAGAGAGGAGCGCATTTTATGGCTACACCTTC.

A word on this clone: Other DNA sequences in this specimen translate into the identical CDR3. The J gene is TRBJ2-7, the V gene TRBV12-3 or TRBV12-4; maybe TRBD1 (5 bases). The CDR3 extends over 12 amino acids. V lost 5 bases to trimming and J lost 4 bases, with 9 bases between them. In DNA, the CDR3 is TGTGCCAGCAGTCCTCAGGGTTACGAGCAGTACTTC. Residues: CASSPQGYEQYF.

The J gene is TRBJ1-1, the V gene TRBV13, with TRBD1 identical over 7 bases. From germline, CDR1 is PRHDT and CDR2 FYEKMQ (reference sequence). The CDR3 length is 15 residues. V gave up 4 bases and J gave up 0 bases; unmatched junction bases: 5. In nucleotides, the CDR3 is TGTGCCAGCAGCTCACCGGGACAGCTGAACACTGAAGCTTTCTTT. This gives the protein CASSSPGQLNTEAFF.

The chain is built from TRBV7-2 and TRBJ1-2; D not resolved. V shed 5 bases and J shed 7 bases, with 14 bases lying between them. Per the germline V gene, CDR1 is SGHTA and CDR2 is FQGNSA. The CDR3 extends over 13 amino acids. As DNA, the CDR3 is TGTGCCAGCAGCGCCGACGGGATCGGTGGCTACACCTTC. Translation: CASSADGIGGYTF.